This entry describes one T cell receptor beta chain. This CDR3 contains 16 residues. Trimming at V came to 1 base and at J to 5 bases, leaving 11 bases not matched to a gene. Germline CDR1 DFQATT, CDR2 SNEGSKA (reference sequence). TCRdb analysed the 5' RACE reads with MiXCR anew, one entry per CDR3 protein. Found here are tens of thousands of distinct CDR3 sequences, 6% to 7% of them singletons; the top ten hold about 7.8%. These data originate in a study of early T cells in non-severe SARS-CoV-2 infection. This clonotype originated in an adult who was a healthcare worker with PCR-confirmed SARS-CoV-2 infection or an uninfected control (not recorded which). The sample taken for sequencing was whole blood. The V call is TRBV20-1, the J call TRBJ2-1; TRBD2 agrees at 7 bases. The CDR3, as DNA: TGCAGTGCTAGAGTATCTGAGACTAGCCTTAACAATGAGCAGTTCTTC. Its translation is CSARVSETSLNNEQFF.